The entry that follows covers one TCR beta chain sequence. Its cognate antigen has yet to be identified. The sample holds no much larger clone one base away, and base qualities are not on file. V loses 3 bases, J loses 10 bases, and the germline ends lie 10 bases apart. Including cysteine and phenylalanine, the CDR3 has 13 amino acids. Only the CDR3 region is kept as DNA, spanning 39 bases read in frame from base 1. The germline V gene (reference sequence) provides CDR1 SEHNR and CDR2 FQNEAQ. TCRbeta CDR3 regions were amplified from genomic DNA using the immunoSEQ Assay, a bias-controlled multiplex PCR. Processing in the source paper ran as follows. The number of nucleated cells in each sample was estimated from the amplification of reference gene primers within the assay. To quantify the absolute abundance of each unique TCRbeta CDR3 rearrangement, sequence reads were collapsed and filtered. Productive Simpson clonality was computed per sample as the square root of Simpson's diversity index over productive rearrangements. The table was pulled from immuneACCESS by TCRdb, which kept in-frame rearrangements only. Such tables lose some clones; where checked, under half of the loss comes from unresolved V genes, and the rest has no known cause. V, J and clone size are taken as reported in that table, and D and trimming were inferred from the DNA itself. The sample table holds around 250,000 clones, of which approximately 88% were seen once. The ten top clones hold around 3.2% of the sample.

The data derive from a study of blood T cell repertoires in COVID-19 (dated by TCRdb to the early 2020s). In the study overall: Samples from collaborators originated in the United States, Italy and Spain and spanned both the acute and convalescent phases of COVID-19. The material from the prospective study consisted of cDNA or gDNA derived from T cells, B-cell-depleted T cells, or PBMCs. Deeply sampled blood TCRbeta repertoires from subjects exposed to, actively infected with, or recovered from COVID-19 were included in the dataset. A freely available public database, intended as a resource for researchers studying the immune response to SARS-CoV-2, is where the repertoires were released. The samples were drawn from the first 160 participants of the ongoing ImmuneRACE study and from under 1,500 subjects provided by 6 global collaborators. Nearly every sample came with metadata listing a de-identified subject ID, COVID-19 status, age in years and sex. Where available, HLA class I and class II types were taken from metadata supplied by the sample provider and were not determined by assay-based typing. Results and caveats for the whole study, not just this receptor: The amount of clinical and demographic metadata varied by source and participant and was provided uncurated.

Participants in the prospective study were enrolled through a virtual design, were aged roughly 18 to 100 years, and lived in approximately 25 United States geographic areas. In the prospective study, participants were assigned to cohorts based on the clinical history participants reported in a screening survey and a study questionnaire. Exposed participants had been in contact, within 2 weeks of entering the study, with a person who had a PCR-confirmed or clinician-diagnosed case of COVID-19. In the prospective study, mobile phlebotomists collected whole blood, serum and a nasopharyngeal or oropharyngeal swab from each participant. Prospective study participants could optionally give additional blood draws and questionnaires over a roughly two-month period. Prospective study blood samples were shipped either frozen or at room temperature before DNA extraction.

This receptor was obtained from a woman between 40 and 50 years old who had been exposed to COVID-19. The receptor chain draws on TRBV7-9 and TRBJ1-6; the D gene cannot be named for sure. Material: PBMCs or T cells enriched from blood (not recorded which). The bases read TGTGCCAGCAGCTTTAACGAGCGCTCACCCCTCCACTTT. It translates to CASSFNERSPLHF.